This TCR beta chain was identified during a study of cytomegalovirus exposure and HLA in healthy donors. Produced via immunoSEQ multiplex PCR; TCRdb's table is partial and in-frame only. The table records about 150,000 clones, around 83% of them present only once. General study points: Reports credit the classifier with highly specific, highly sensitive diagnosis of cytomegalovirus status.

For this clone: Its antigen is as yet unknown.

The CDR3 runs to 14 residues. Trimming removed 1 base at V and 5 bases at J, with 11 bases between. Germline CDR1 reads LGHNT; CDR2 reads FRNRAP. The source material was PBMCs. This TCR was recovered from a human donor in good health. V usage is TRBV12-5 and J usage is TRBJ1-2, with D possibly being TRBD1 (6 bases). The CDR3 here is CASGLESGVYGYTF. CDR3 sequence (DNA): TGTGCTAGTGGTTTGGAGTCAGGGGTGTATGGCTACACCTTC.